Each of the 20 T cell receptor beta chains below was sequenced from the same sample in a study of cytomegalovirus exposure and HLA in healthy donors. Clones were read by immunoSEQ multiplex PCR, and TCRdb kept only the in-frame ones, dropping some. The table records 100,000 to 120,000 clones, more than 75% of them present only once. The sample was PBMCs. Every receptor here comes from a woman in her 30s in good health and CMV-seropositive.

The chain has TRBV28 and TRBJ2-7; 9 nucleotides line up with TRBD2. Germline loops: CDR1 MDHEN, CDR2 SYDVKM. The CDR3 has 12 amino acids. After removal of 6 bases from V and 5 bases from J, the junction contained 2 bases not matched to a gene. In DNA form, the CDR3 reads TGTGCCAGCAGGACTAGCGGAGACGAGCAGTACTTC. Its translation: CASRTSGDEQYF.

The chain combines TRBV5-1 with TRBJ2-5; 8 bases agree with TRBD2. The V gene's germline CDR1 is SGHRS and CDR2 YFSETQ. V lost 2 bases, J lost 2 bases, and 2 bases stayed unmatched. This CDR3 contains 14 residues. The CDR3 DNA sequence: TGCGCCAGCAGCTTACTAGCGGATCAAGAGACCCAGTACTTC. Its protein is CASSLLADQETQYF. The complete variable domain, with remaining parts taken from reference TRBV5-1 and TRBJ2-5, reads KAGVTQTPRYLIKTRGQQVTLSCSPISGHRSVSWYQQTPGQGLQFLFEYFSETQRNKGNFPGRFSGRQFSNSRSEMNVSTLELGDSALYLCASSLLADQETQYFGPGTRLLVL.

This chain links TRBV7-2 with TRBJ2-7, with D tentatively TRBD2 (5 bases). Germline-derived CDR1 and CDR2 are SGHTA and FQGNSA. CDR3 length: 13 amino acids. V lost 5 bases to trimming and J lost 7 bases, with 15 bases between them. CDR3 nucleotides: TGTGCCAGCAGCATACGATCCCGGGAAGAGCAGTACTTC. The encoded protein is CASSIRSREEQYF.

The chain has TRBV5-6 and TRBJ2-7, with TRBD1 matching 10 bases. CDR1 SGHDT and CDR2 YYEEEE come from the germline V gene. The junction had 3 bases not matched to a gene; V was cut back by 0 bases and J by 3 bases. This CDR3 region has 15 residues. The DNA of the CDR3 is TGTGCCAGCAGCTTGGGAGGACAGGGGGACTACGAGCAGTACTTC. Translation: CASSLGGQGDYEQYF.

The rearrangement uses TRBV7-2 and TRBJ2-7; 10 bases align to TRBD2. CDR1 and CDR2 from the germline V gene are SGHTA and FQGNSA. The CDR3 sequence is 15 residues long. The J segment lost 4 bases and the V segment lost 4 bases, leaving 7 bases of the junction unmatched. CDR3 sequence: CASSSYSGRWYEQYF. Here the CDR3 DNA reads TGTGCCAGCAGCTCATATAGCGGGAGGTGGTACGAGCAGTACTTC.

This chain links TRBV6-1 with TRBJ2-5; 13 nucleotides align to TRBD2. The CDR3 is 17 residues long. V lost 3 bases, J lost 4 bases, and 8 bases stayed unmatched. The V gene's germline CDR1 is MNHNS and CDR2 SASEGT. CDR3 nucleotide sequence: TGTGCCAGCAGTGAGCGCGGACTAGCGGGAGTAAGAGAGACCCAGTACTTC. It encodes CASSERGLAGVRETQYF.

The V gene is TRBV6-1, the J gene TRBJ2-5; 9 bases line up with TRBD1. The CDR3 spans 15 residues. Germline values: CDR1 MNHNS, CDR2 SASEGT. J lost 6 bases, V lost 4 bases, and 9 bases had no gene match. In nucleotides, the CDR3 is TGTGCCAGCAGTGGGGGACAGGGTATCGTGCAGACCCAGTACTTC. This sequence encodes CASSGGQGIVQTQYF.

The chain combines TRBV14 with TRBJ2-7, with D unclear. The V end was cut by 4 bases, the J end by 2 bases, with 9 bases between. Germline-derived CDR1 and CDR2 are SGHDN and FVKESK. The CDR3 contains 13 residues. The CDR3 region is CASSRAVTYEQYF. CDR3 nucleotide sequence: TGTGCCAGCAGCCGGGCCGTTACCTACGAGCAGTACTTC.

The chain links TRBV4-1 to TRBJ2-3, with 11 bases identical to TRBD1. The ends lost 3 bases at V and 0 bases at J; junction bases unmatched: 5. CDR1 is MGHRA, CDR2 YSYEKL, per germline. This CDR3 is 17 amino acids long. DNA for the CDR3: TGCGCCAGCAGCCATGGACAGGGGGCGCTGAGCACAGATACGCAGTATTTT. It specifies CASSHGQGALSTDTQYF.

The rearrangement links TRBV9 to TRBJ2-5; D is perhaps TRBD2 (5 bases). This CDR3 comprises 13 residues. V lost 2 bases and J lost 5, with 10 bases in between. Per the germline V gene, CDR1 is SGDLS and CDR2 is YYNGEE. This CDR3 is CASSVLGMETQYF. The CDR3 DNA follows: TGTGCCAGCAGCGTCCTCGGGATGGAGACCCAGTACTTC.

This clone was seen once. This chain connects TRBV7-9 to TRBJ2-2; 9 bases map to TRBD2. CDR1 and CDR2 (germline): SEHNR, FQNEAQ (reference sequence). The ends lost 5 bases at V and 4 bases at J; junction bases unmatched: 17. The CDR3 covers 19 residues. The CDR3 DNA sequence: TGTGCCAGCAGCCCCCCCGGGACTAGCTCAACCCGAGGCACCGGGGAGCTGTTTTTT. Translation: CASSPPGTSSTRGTGELFF. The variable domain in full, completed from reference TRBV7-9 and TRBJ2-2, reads DTGVSQNPRHKITKRGQNVTFRCDPISEHNRLYWYRQTLGQGPEFLTYFQNEAQLEKSRLLSDRFSAERPKGSFSTLEIQRTEQGDSAMYLCASSPPGTSSTRGTGELFFGEGSRLTVL.

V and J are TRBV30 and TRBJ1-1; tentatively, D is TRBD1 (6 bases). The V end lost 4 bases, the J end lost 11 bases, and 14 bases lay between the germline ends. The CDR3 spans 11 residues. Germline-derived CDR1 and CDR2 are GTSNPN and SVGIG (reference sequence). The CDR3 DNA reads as TGTGCCTGGAATCAACAGGGCCAGGCTTTCTTT. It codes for CAWNQQGQAFF.

CDR3 in amino acids: CATSRARGLVVNEQFF. CDR3 coding DNA: TGTGCCACCAGCAGAGCCCGCGGACTAGTAGTCAATGAGCAGTTCTTC. This chain uses TRBV15 with TRBJ2-1, with TRBD2 matching over 7 bases. V gave up 1 base and J gave up 6 bases; unmatched junction bases: 9. The CDR3 has 16 residues. From germline, CDR1 is LNHNV and CDR2 YYDKDF (reference sequence).

CDR3 sequence: CASSLDRGEAFF. The CDR3 DNA is TGTGCCAGCAGCTTAGACAGGGGGGAAGCTTTCTTT. The rearrangement links TRBV13 to TRBJ1-1; 8 bases agree with TRBD1. Germline-derived CDR1 and CDR2 are PRHDT and FYEKMQ (reference sequence). The length of the CDR3 is 12 residues. The V gene end was trimmed by 1 base and the J gene end by 8 bases; junction bases not matched to a gene: 0.

CDR3 amino acids: CATSALTGLRGAQPQHF. The DNA of the CDR3 is TGTGCCACCAGCGCGCTGACAGGCCTAAGGGGAGCGCAGCCCCAGCATTTT. The chain employs TRBV15 and TRBJ1-5, with D perhaps TRBD1 (6 bases). Germline V CDR1 and CDR2: LNHNV, YYDKDF (reference sequence). Trimming left V 5 bases short and J 7 bases short, with 24 bases between. The CDR3 spans 17 residues.

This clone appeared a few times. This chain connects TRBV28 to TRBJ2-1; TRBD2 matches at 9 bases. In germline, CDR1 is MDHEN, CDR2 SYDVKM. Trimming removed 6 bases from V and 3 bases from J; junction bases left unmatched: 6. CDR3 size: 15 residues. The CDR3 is CASSLSGRIYNEQFF. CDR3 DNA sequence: TGTGCCAGCAGCTTGAGCGGGAGGATCTACAATGAGCAGTTCTTC.

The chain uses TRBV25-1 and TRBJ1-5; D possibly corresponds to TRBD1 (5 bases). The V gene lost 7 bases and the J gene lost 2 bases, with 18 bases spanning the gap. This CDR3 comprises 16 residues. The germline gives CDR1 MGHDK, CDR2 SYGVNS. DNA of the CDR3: TGTGCCAGCACCAAACCTCAGGGTAAGGGCAATCAGCCCCAGCATTTT. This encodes CASTKPQGKGNQPQHF.

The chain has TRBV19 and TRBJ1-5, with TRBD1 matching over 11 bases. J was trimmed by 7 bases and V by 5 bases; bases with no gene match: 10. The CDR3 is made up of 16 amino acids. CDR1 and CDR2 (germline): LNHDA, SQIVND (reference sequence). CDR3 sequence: CASSVGTGGMWQPQHF. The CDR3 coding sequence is TGTGCCAGTAGTGTGGGGACAGGGGGGATGTGGCAGCCCCAGCATTTT.

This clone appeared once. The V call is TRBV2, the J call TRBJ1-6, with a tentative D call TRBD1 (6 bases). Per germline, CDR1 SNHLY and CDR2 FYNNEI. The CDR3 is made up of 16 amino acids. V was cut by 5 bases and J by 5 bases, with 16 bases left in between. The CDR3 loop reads CASSKTGTPHNSPLHF. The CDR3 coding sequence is TGTGCCAGCAGTAAGACCGGGACACCTCATAATTCACCCCTCCACTTT.

CDR3 sequence: CASSLQDRFYGYTF. For the CDR3, the DNA is TGTGCCAGCAGCTTGCAGGACAGATTCTATGGCTACACCTTC. The V and J genes are TRBV5-6 and TRBJ1-2; weak D call: TRBD1 (6 bases). This CDR3 spans 14 amino acids. Germline CDR1 SGHDT, CDR2 YYEEEE. The V end was cut by 1 base, the J end by 4 bases, with 11 bases between. The complete variable domain, with remaining parts taken from reference TRBV5-6 and TRBJ1-2, reads DAGVTQSPTHLIKTRGQQVTLRCSPKSGHDTVSWYQQALGQGPQFIFQYYEEEERQRGNFPDRFSGHQFPNYSSELNVNALLLGDSALYLCASSLQDRFYGYTFGSGTRLTVV.